This T cell receptor (beta chain) is drawn from a study of blood T cell repertoires in COVID-19. The overall study: Acute and convalescent COVID-19 samples came from the United States, Italy and Spain. PBMCs, B-cell-depleted T cells, or T cells provided the cDNA or gDNA that made up the material.

CDR1 and CDR2 from the germline V gene are SQVTM and ANQGSEA. CDR3 length: 11 residues. Between the trimmed V and J ends, which lost 5 bases and 5 bases, there was a span of 8 bases. Per the original data handling: Scientists estimated how many nucleated cells there were by amplifying reference gene primers. Repertoires were generated with immunoSEQ multiplex PCR, while TCRdb's copy carries only in-frame clones and drops some. V, J and clone size are those of that table, while D and trimming were read from the DNA. In the table there are some 320,000 clones, around 89% of which are singletons. The chain has TRBV29-1 and TRBJ2-3; possibly TRBD2 for D (6 bases). The receptor's source is a woman aged 25 to 39 who had recovered from COVID-19. Sample: peripheral blood. CDR3 DNA: TGCAGCGTTTTGGAGGGAGATACGCAGTATTTT. Translated, it gives CSVLEGDTQYF.